The 12 T cell receptor beta chains reported below all come from one sample, sequenced in a study of T cell repertoires in cytomegalovirus infection. One entry per CDR3 protein results from TCRdb running MiXCR on the reads. The table records 310,000 or so distinct CDR3 sequences, about a tenth of them present only once. The sequenced sample was PBMCs. The receptor set was obtained from a human donor in good health (CMV status not recorded). Some clones in this sample may be carry-over from other donors' samples.

The chain joins TRBV2 to TRBJ2-2; D call uncertain. Germline V gives CDR1 SNHLY, CDR2 FYNNEI. V was clipped by 1 base and J by 3 bases, with 6 bases between them. The CDR3 runs 14 residues. DNA of the CDR3: TGTGCCAGCAGTGAAGAGAGTTACACCGGGGAGCTGTTTTTT. Its protein is CASSEESYTGELFF.

About this clonotype itself: This sequence may be a read error, since a much larger clone differs from it by one base. CDR3 region: CASSIEGGYNEQFF. CDR3 sequence (DNA): TGTGCCAGTAGTATAGAGGGGGGGTACAATGAGCAGTTCTTC. V gene TRBV19 combines with J gene TRBJ2-1; TRBD2 matches 7 bases. The J segment lost 4 bases and the V segment lost 0 bases, leaving 0 bases of the junction unmatched. Germline CDR1 LNHDA, CDR2 SQIVND (reference sequence). This CDR3 has 14 amino acids.

This clonotype has a count of ten or more. The gene calls are TRBV20-1 and TRBJ2-7; D call uncertain. Trimming stripped 3 bases from V and 0 bases from J, with 9 bases between. CDR3 length: 13 amino acids. Per germline, CDR1 DFQATT and CDR2 SNEGSKA (reference sequence). The CDR3 bases are TGCAGTGCTAGTGGTGATAGCTCCTACGAGCAGTACTTC. Amino acids: CSASGDSSYEQYF.

In this sample, this clonotype turned up a few times. This sequence joins TRBV19 and TRBJ2-6, with a tentative D call TRBD2 (6 bases). CDR1 and CDR2 from the germline V gene are LNHDA and SQIVND (reference sequence). The CDR3 runs to 16 residues. V shed 3 bases and J shed 0 bases, with 9 bases lying between them. The CDR3 DNA reads as TGTGCCAGTAGTATTCCGGGAGTCTCTGGGGCCAACGTCCTGACTTTC. Amino acids: CASSIPGVSGANVLTF.

Many counts were recorded for this clonotype. V is TRBV7-9 and J is TRBJ2-1; 12 positions agree with TRBD2. The length of the CDR3 is 15 residues. CDR1 is SEHNR, CDR2 FQNEAQ, per germline (reference sequence). V lost 1 base and J lost 10; bases outside the gene matches: 5. The CDR3 loop is CASSLVTSGGPEQFF. CDR3 DNA: TGTGCCAGCAGCTTAGTTACTAGCGGGGGGCCCGAGCAGTTCTTC.

Only a few counts were recorded for this clonotype. The rearrangement links TRBV28 to TRBJ2-1; unclear D gene. The length of the CDR3 is 15 residues. Looked up from germline, CDR1 is MDHEN and CDR2 is SYDVKM. V lost 2 bases and J lost 6, with 14 bases in between. DNA for the CDR3: TGTGCCAGCAGTTTAACCATGGCCTCGGGCAATGAGCAGTTCTTC. Encoded protein: CASSLTMASGNEQFF.

The chain has TRBV4-1 and TRBJ2-1; possibly TRBD2 for D (5 bases). Germline CDR1 MGHRA, CDR2 YSYEKL. With 0 bases removed from V and 9 bases from J, the gap between germline ends came to 18 bases. The CDR3 covers 16 residues. The CDR3 is CASSQDLGEFNIEQFF. The CDR3 nucleotides read TGCGCCAGCAGCCAAGATTTGGGAGAGTTTAACATTGAGCAGTTCTTC.

This clonotype occurred many times. The chain is built from TRBV10-2 and TRBJ1-6; 9 nucleotides align to TRBD1. V was pared by 4 bases and J by 5 bases, with 0 bases of the junction left unmatched. Germline V lookup: CDR1 WSHSY, CDR2 SAAADI. The CDR3 is 14 amino acids. CDR3 loop: CASSGTGDNSPLHF. The DNA for the CDR3 is TGCGCCAGCAGTGGGACAGGGGATAATTCACCCCTCCACTTT.

There are many counts of this clonotype. The gene calls are TRBV7-9 and TRBJ1-1, with 8 positions matching TRBD1. Germline lookup yields CDR1 SEHNR and CDR2 FQNEAQ (reference sequence). This CDR3 contains 14 residues. V lost 4 bases to trimming and J lost 11 bases; unmatched junction nucleotides: 12. In DNA form, the CDR3 reads TGTGCCAGCAGCTCGACAGGGGCGGGAATTTATGCTTTCTTT. Translation: CASSSTGAGIYAFF.

This clonotype was seen repeatedly, ten times or more. V gene TRBV20-1 combines with J gene TRBJ2-2, with D perhaps TRBD1 (5 bases). CDR1 is DFQATT and CDR2 is SNEGSKA in the germline V gene (reference sequence). V dropped 2 bases and J dropped 3 bases, with 7 bases sitting between them. The length of the CDR3 is 13 residues. DNA of the CDR3: TGCAGTGCTAGATTCAGGGACACCGGGGAGCTGTTTTTT. It yields the protein CSARFRDTGELFF.

This clonotype appeared many times. DNA of the CDR3: TGCGCCAGCAGCTTGGACAGGGTGGAAACCGGGGAGCTGTTTTTT. It yields the protein CASSLDRVETGELFF. This sequence joins TRBV5-1 and TRBJ2-2; tentative D call: TRBD1 (6 bases). V was shortened by 0 bases and J by 5 bases, with 11 bases between the two germline ends. There are 15 residues in the CDR3. The germline CDR1 and CDR2 sequences are SGHRS and YFSETQ.

The sample holds many counts of this clonotype. The gene calls are TRBV12-3 or TRBV12-4 and TRBJ2-5; 8 bases are a match to TRBD2. With V trimmed by 5 bases and J by 2 bases, 4 bases remained unmatched. This CDR3 region has 14 residues. CDR3 protein: CASSLIAGQETQYF. In DNA form, the CDR3 reads TGTGCCAGCAGTCTCATAGCGGGGCAAGAGACCCAGTACTTC.